This is a list of T cell receptor beta chains from one sample in a study of T cell responses to AZD1222 COVID-19 vaccine. TCRdb's copy holds only in-frame clones and misses some; the assay was immunoSEQ multiplex PCR. Among 65,000 or so clones listed, around 83% were seen once. The sample was peripheral blood, taken on day 0 of AZD1222 vaccination. These receptors originate from an adult in good health. The CDR3 runs from the conserved cysteine through the conserved F or W. The D gene is left open where the match is weak. Clone size is given for some rows only: seen once, a few or many times, or a class if the clone is expanded.

V: TRBV15; D: -; size: once; J: TRBJ1-5; CDR3: CATSRIQLNQPQHF; DNA: TGTGCCACCAGCAGAATACAGCTCAATCAGCCCCAGCATTTT
V: TRBV20-1; D: -; size: -; J: TRBJ2-7; CDR3: CSASDDYEQYF; DNA: TGCAGTGCATCGGACGATTACGAGCAGTACTTC
V: TRBV28; D: -; size: once; J: TRBJ1-1; CDR3: CASSSPTVRYTEAFF; DNA: TGTGCCAGCAGTTCACCCACAGTCAGATACACTGAAGCTTTCTTT
V: TRBV2; D: -; size: -; J: TRBJ2-5; CDR3: CASSEGARQETQYF; DNA: TGTGCCAGCAGTGAAGGGGCTCGCCAAGAGACCCAGTACTTC
V: TRBV3-1/TRBV3-2; D: TRBD2; size: -; J: TRBJ2-1; CDR3: CASSQDLAGGPNEQFF; DNA: TGTGCCAGCAGCCAAGATCTAGCGGGGGGGCCCAATGAGCAGTTCTTC
V: TRBV7-8; D: TRBD2; size: -; J: TRBJ2-3; CDR3: CASSLRISGGTDTQYF; DNA: TGTGCCAGCAGCTTACGCATTAGCGGGGGCACAGATACGCAGTATTTT
V: TRBV5-6; D: TRBD2; size: -; J: TRBJ2-5; CDR3: CASSRVGTSRGLETQYF; DNA: TGTGCCAGCAGCCGAGTTGGGACTAGCAGGGGGTTAGAGACCCAGTACTTC
V: TRBV4-3; D: TRBD1; size: once; J: TRBJ1-2; CDR3: CASSQEPPGQGVSGYGYTF; DNA: TGCGCCAGCAGCCAAGAACCCCCGGGACAGGGCGTTAGTGGCTATGGCTACACCTTC
V: TRBV30; D: -; size: -; J: TRBJ1-2; CDR3: CAWSVTDYGYTF; DNA: TGTGCCTGGAGTGTAACAGACTATGGCTACACCTTC
V: TRBV28; D: TRBD1; size: -; J: TRBJ2-7; CDR3: CASSTGAYEQYF; DNA: TGTGCCAGCAGTACAGGGGCCTACGAGCAGTACTTC
V: TRBV9; D: -; size: -; J: TRBJ1-2; CDR3: CASSRDPVVNYGYTF; DNA: TGTGCCAGCAGCCGGGACCCAGTAGTTAACTATGGCTACACCTTC
V: TRBV15; D: TRBD1; size: -; J: TRBJ1-4; CDR3: CATGLNRGLTDTNEKLFF; DNA: TGTGCCACCGGCTTAAACAGGGGTCTGACCGACACTAATGAAAAACTGTTTTTT
V: TRBV7-3; D: -; size: -; J: TRBJ2-3; CDR3: CASSLVPPTQYF; DNA: TGTGCCAGCAGCTTGGTTCCACCTACGCAGTATTTT
V: TRBV10-3; D: TRBD1; size: -; J: TRBJ2-3; CDR3: CAISLQGARTDTQYF; DNA: TGTGCCATCAGTTTACAGGGGGCTCGTACAGATACGCAGTATTTT
V: TRBV13; D: -; size: -; J: TRBJ2-3; CDR3: CASSWGSTDTQYF; DNA: TGTGCCAGCAGCTGGGGGAGCACAGATACGCAGTATTTT
V: TRBV6-6; D: -; size: -; J: TRBJ2-7; CDR3: CATATGTYEQYF; DNA: TGTGCCACCGCGACAGGAACTTACGAGCAGTACTTC
V: TRBV4-1; D: -; size: -; J: TRBJ2-1; CDR3: CASSQDPGRVEQFF; DNA: TGCGCCAGCAGCCAAGATCCGGGGCGGGTCGAGCAGTTCTTC
V: TRBV28; D: -; size: -; J: TRBJ1-2; CDR3: CASSLIGTTWRYTF; DNA: TGTGCCAGCAGTTTAATCGGGACGACCTGGCGCTACACCTTC
V: TRBV4-2; D: TRBD2; size: few; J: TRBJ2-5; CDR3: CASSDTSGRTQYF; DNA: TGTGCCAGCAGCGATACTAGCGGACGGACCCAGTACTTC
V: TRBV2; D: TRBD2; size: -; J: TRBJ2-3; CDR3: CASSASGVPDTQYF; DNA: TGTGCCAGCAGTGCCAGCGGGGTCCCAGATACGCAGTATTTT
V: TRBV28; D: TRBD1; size: -; J: TRBJ1-4; CDR3: CASSSGTATNEKLFF; DNA: TGTGCCAGCAGTTCGGGGACAGCAACTAATGAAAAACTGTTTTTT
V: TRBV5-1; D: -; size: -; J: TRBJ1-6; CDR3: CASSPRGPNSPLHF; DNA: TGCGCCAGCAGCCCCCGGGGTCCGAATTCACCCCTCCACTTT
V: TRBV4-3; D: -; size: once; J: TRBJ1-2; CDR3: CASSQDIDPYGYTF; DNA: TGCGCCAGCAGCCAAGATATCGACCCTTACGGCTACACCTTC
V: TRBV4-1; D: -; size: -; J: TRBJ1-4; CDR3: CASSQGNRAANEKLFF; DNA: TGCGCCAGCAGCCAAGGAAACAGGGCGGCTAATGAAAAACTGTTTTTT
V: TRBV15; D: -; size: -; J: TRBJ1-1; CDR3: CATSRGAGEYLNTEAFF; DNA: TGTGCCACCAGCAGAGGGGCAGGGGAATATTTGAACACTGAAGCTTTCTTT
V: TRBV6-1; D: -; size: -; J: TRBJ2-3; CDR3: CASSERVADTQYF; DNA: TGTGCCAGCAGTGAAAGGGTGGCAGATACGCAGTATTTT
V: TRBV7-9; D: -; size: -; J: TRBJ2-6; CDR3: CASSLALSLSGANVLTF; DNA: TGTGCCAGCAGCTTAGCGCTTAGCCTCTCTGGGGCCAACGTCCTGACTTTC
V: TRBV2; D: -; size: -; J: TRBJ2-1; CDR3: CASSEEDSRYNEQFF; DNA: TGTGCCAGCAGTGAAGAAGATAGCCGGTACAATGAGCAGTTCTTC
V: TRBV5-1; D: -; size: -; J: TRBJ1-1; CDR3: CASSAALNTEAFF; DNA: TGCGCCAGCAGCGCAGCCCTGAACACTGAAGCTTTCTTT
V: TRBV4-3; D: TRBD1; size: few; J: TRBJ1-2; CDR3: CASSQALQGGGLGYTF; DNA: TGCGCCAGCAGCCAAGCGCTGCAGGGGGGAGGGTTAGGCTACACCTTC
V: TRBV7-2; D: -; size: -; J: TRBJ2-2; CDR3: CASSLDYTGELFF; DNA: TGTGCCAGCAGCTTAGATTACACCGGGGAGCTGTTTTTT
V: TRBV2; D: -; size: few; J: TRBJ2-7; CDR3: CASSPVLGYEQYF; DNA: TGTGCCAGCAGTCCGGTGCTTGGGTACGAGCAGTACTTC
V: TRBV13; D: -; size: -; J: TRBJ1-2; CDR3: CASSLGVGYTF; DNA: TGTGCCAGCAGCTTAGGGGTGGGCTACACCTTC
V: TRBV5-1; D: -; size: -; J: TRBJ1-2; CDR3: CASSLGQLAGNGYTF; DNA: TGCGCCAGCAGCTTGGGGCAGCTGGCGGGGAATGGCTACACCTTC
V: TRBV6-2/TRBV6-3; D: -; size: -; J: TRBJ2-7; CDR3: CASTPIWILGGNEQYF; DNA: TGTGCCAGCACCCCTATTTGGATCCTCGGGGGTAACGAGCAGTACTTC
V: TRBV10-1; D: TRBD1; size: many; J: TRBJ1-1; CDR3: CASRNRGPAFF; DNA: TGCGCCAGCAGAAACAGGGGGCCGGCTTTCTTT
V: TRBV30; D: TRBD1; size: -; J: TRBJ2-7; CDR3: CAWSVGQGVAEQYF; DNA: TGTGCCTGGAGTGTTGGACAGGGGGTTGCCGAGCAGTACTTC